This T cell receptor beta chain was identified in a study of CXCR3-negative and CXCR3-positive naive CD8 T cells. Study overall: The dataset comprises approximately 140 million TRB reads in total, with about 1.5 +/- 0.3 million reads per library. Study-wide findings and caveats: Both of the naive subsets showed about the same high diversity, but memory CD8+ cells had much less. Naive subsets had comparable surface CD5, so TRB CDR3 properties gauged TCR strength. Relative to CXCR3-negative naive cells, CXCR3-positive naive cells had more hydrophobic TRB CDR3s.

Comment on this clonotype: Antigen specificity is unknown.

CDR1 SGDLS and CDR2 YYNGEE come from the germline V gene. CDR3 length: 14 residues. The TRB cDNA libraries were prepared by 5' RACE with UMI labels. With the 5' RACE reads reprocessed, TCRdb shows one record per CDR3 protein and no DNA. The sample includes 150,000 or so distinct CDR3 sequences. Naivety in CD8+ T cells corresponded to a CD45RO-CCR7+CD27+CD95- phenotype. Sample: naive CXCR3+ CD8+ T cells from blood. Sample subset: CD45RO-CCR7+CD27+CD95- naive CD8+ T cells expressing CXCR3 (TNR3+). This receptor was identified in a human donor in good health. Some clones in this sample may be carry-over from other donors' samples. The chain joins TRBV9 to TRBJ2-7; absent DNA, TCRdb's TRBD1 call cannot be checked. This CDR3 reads CASSPPDRGGEQYF.